A single sample gave rise to the 29 T cell receptor beta chains below, sequenced in a study of T cell responses to AZD1222 COVID-19 vaccine. Clones were read by immunoSEQ multiplex PCR, and TCRdb kept only the in-frame ones, dropping some. There are roughly 160,000 clones in the sample; approximately 90% occur only once, and roughly 1.4% lies in the top ten. Sequencing was performed on peripheral blood, taken 28 days after the second AZD1222 dose. These TCRs come from an adult who received the AZD1222 COVID-19 vaccine.

This clone occurred once. This chain joins TRBV6-2 or TRBV6-3 and TRBJ2-3; 10 bases map to TRBD2. CDR1 MNHEY and CDR2 SVGEGT come from the germline V gene. The CDR3 runs to 20 residues. V lost 2 bases, J lost 4 bases, and 18 bases stayed unmatched. Here the CDR3 DNA reads TGTGCCAGCAGTTACCGGCGGGAAAGCGGGAGGGCCCGTTTATCAGATACGCAGTATTTT. Translation: CASSYRRESGRARLSDTQYF.

V gene TRBV5-1 combines with J gene TRBJ1-5, with TRBD1 identical over 9 bases. V lost 2 bases and J lost 4; bases outside the gene matches: 1. The CDR3 consists of 14 residues. CDR1 is SGHRS, CDR2 YFSETQ, per germline. The CDR3 sequence: CASSFGTGNQPQHF. CDR3 DNA sequence: TGCGCCAGCAGCTTCGGGACAGGGAATCAGCCCCAGCATTTT. Supplemented by reference TRBV5-1 and TRBJ1-5, the full variable domain reads KAGVTQTPRYLIKTRGQQVTLSCSPISGHRSVSWYQQTPGQGLQFLFEYFSETQRNKGNFPGRFSGRQFSNSRSEMNVSTLELGDSALYLCASSFGTGNQPQHFGDGTRLSIL.

The chain employs TRBV5-1 and TRBJ2-3; TRBD2 agrees at 7 bases. V trimming: 0 bases; J trimming: 1 base; junction bases outside the gene matches: 2. This CDR3 has 15 residues. Per the germline V gene, CDR1 is SGHRS and CDR2 is YFSETQ. In DNA form, the CDR3 reads TGCGCCAGCAGCTTGGCGGCGGGGGGCACAGATACGCAGTATTTT. As protein: CASSLAAGGTDTQYF.

This clone was recorded once. The chain couples TRBV27 to TRBJ2-2; TRBD2 is a possible D gene (5 bases). V was cut by 4 bases and J by 6 bases, with 12 bases left in between. In germline, CDR1 is MNHEY, CDR2 SMNVEV (reference sequence). This CDR3 spans 14 amino acids. This chain's CDR3 is CASSSSSGSGELFF. The CDR3 nucleotides are TGTGCCAGCAGTTCCTCAAGCGGTTCCGGGGAGCTGTTTTTT.

The chain employs TRBV7-2 and TRBJ1-1; possible D gene TRBD1, 6 bases. This CDR3 is built from 15 residues. The germline V gene has CDR1 SGHTA and CDR2 FQGNSA. The ends were cut back, 1 base at V and 5 bases at J, with 14 bases in the middle. The CDR3 sequence is CASSLGVGGRTEAFF. CDR3 DNA sequence: TGTGCCAGCAGCTTAGGGGTAGGGGGAAGAACTGAAGCTTTCTTT. The full variable domain, rest sourced from reference TRBV7-2 and TRBJ1-1, is GAGVSQSPSNKVTEKGKDVELRCDPISGHTALYWYRQSLGQGLEFLIYFQGNSAPDKSGLPSDRFSAERTGGSVSTLTIQRTQQEDSAVYLCASSLGVGGRTEAFFGQGTRLTVV.

The chain joins TRBV27 to TRBJ1-3; 7 nucleotides line up with TRBD1. The CDR3 is 14 amino acids. With V trimmed by 10 bases and J by 1 base, 7 bases remained unmatched. The germline gives CDR1 MNHEY, CDR2 SMNVEV (reference sequence). The CDR3 reads CATRAGGSGNTIYF. In DNA, the CDR3 is TGTGCCACCCGGGCAGGGGGGTCTGGAAACACCATATATTTT.

The chain joins TRBV6-5 to TRBJ2-7; 9 bases agree with TRBD1. The CDR3 totals 15 residues. Per the germline V gene, CDR1 is MNHEY and CDR2 is SVGAGI. The V and J ends lost 2 bases and 2 bases, in that order; junction bases with no gene match: 4. The CDR3 is CASSYTRDRAYEQYF. CDR3 DNA sequence: TGTGCCAGCAGTTACACCCGGGACAGGGCCTACGAGCAGTACTTC.

This clone was recorded only once. The gene calls are TRBV24-1 and TRBJ2-5; a possible D gene is TRBD1 (6 bases). Germline values: CDR1 KGHDR, CDR2 SFDVKD. This CDR3 contains 13 residues. V lost 3 bases and J lost 6, with 10 bases in between. The CDR3 is CATSDQGKQTQYF. The DNA of the CDR3 is TGTGCCACCAGTGATCAGGGGAAGCAGACCCAGTACTTC.

The chain is built from TRBV19 and TRBJ1-2; no clear D. The germline V gene encodes CDR1 LNHDA and CDR2 SQIVND (reference sequence). The CDR3 length is 14 residues. V was cut by 0 bases and J by 5 bases, with 10 bases left in between. The CDR3 sequence: CASSIDGEPYGYTF. CDR3 bases: TGTGCCAGTAGTATAGATGGGGAGCCGTATGGCTACACCTTC. The variable domain in full, completed from reference TRBV19 and TRBJ1-2, reads DGGITQSPKYLFRKEGQNVTLSCEQNLNHDAMYWYRQDPGQGLRLIYYSQIVNDFQKGDIAEGYSVSREKKESFPLTVTSAQKNPTAFYLCASSIDGEPYGYTFGSGTRLTVV.

In its sample, this clone was seen once. This rearrangement joins TRBV6-5 to TRBJ1-2; 8 bases align to TRBD1. Looked up from germline, CDR1 is MNHEY and CDR2 is SVGAGI. The CDR3 loop spans 13 amino acids. Losses at the gene ends were 6 bases for V and 4 bases for J; bases not matched to a gene: 4. The CDR3 bases are TGTGCCAGCAGGAGGACAGGGCGCTATGGCTACACCTTC. This translates into CASRRTGRYGYTF.

This clone was counted once. V gene TRBV25-1 combines with J gene TRBJ1-3, with 7 bases fitting TRBD1. This CDR3 contains 15 residues. Germline trimming cut 1 base from V and 7 bases from J; bases unmatched to any gene: 7. Germline V gives CDR1 MGHDK, CDR2 SYGVNS. CDR3 DNA sequence: TGTGCCAGCAGTGAATCAGGGGGGACCCCGAACACCATATATTTT. Protein: CASSESGGTPNTIYF. The full variable domain, with the rest looked up from reference TRBV25-1 and TRBJ1-3, is EADIYQTPRYLVIGTGKKITLECSQTMGHDKMYWYQQDPGMELHLIHYSYGVNSTEKGDLSSESTVSRIRTEHFPLTLESARPSHTSQYLCASSESGGTPNTIYFGEGSWLTVV.

V and J are TRBV4-2 and TRBJ2-1; TRBD2 agrees at 11 bases. The CDR3 runs 16 residues. V gave up 1 base and J gave up 7 bases; unmatched junction bases: 6. Germline V CDR1 and CDR2: LGHNA, YNFKEQ. The DNA of the CDR3 is TGTGCCAGCAGCCAAGTACTAGCGGGAGCTAGTAATGAGCAGTTCTTC. Protein sequence: CASSQVLAGASNEQFF.

DNA of the CDR3: TGCGCCAGCAGCCAAGACGGTAACACTGAAGCTTTCTTT. Its protein is CASSQDGNTEAFF. This rearrangement joins TRBV4-3 to TRBJ1-1, with D unresolved. CDR1 LGHNA and CDR2 YSLEER come from the germline V gene. This CDR3 spans 13 amino acids. V was pared by 0 bases and J by 2 bases, with 4 bases between.

This chain joins TRBV15 and TRBJ2-1, with TRBD1 matching over 9 bases. V dropped 9 bases and J dropped 1; count of bases not matched to a gene: 7. The V gene's germline CDR1 is LNHNV and CDR2 YYDKDF (reference sequence). The length of the CDR3 is 15 residues. CDR3 loop: CATNSGTGSYNEQFF. In DNA form, the CDR3 reads TGTGCCACGAACTCCGGGACAGGGTCCTACAATGAGCAGTTCTTC.

In nucleotides, the CDR3 is TGCGCCAGCAGCCGTCAGGCGGGGGCTAACACCGGGGAGCTGTTTTTT. It is translated as CASSRQAGANTGELFF. The chain is built from TRBV5-1 and TRBJ2-2; D may be TRBD2 (7 bases). The CDR3 length is 16 residues. V dropped 4 bases and J dropped 2 bases, with 15 bases sitting between them. Germline V gene sequence: CDR1 SGHRS, CDR2 YFSETQ. Drawing the rest from reference TRBV5-1 and TRBJ2-2, the complete variable domain is KAGVTQTPRYLIKTRGQQVTLSCSPISGHRSVSWYQQTPGQGLQFLFEYFSETQRNKGNFPGRFSGRQFSNSRSEMNVSTLELGDSALYLCASSRQAGANTGELFFGEGSRLTVL.

CDR3 loop: CASSGTGGDPYEQYF. The CDR3 coding sequence is TGCGCCAGCAGCGGTACGGGGGGGGATCCCTACGAGCAGTACTTC. The rearrangement links TRBV5-1 to TRBJ2-7; TRBD2 agrees at 8 bases. The junction had 8 bases not matched to a gene; V was cut back by 4 bases and J by 2 bases. The V gene's germline CDR1 is SGHRS and CDR2 YFSETQ. The CDR3 is 15 amino acids.

The V call is TRBV18, the J call TRBJ1-2; no clear D gene. The germline V gene has CDR1 KGHSH and CDR2 LQKENI. Trimming shortened V by 3 bases and J by 6 bases, and 5 bases separated the two germline ends. CDR3 size: 11 residues. In DNA form, the CDR3 reads TGTGCCAGCTCACCTCTCGATGGCTACACCTTC. As protein: CASSPLDGYTF. The full variable domain, completed using reference TRBV18 and TRBJ1-2, is NAGVMQNPRHLVRRRGQEARLRCSPMKGHSHVYWYRQLPEEGLKFMVYLQKENIIDESGMPKERFSAEFPKEGPSILRIQQVVRGDSAAYFCASSPLDGYTFGSGTRLTVV.

The DNA for the CDR3 is TGTGCAATCGTCCTTGGGTCTGAAGCTTTCTTT. It specifies CAIVLGSEAFF. The chain recombines TRBV6-5 with TRBJ1-1, with D unclear. Germline loops: CDR1 MNHEY, CDR2 SVGAGI. The CDR3 has 11 residues.

The chain has TRBV2 and TRBJ2-7; no clear D gene. The CDR3 has 12 residues. Germline V gene data show CDR1 as SNHLY and CDR2 as FYNNEI. V lost 5 bases to trimming and J lost 5 bases, with 10 bases between them. This chain's CDR3 is CASSSHIHEQYF. The CDR3 DNA reads TGTGCCAGCAGTTCGCACATCCACGAGCAGTACTTC.

The chain joins TRBV10-1 to TRBJ1-1, with TRBD1 matching over 9 bases. CDR3 length equals 14 residues. The germline gives CDR1 WNHNN, CDR2 SYGVQD (reference sequence). V dropped 4 bases and J dropped 1; count of bases not matched to a gene: 1. CDR3 amino acids: CASSADRGNTEAFF. Written as DNA, the CDR3 is TGCGCCAGCAGTGCGGACAGGGGGAACACTGAAGCTTTCTTT.

The rearrangement links TRBV19 to TRBJ1-2; 10 nucleotides align to TRBD1. V shed 4 bases and J 5 bases; nucleotides not matched to a gene: 4. The CDR3 extends over 14 amino acids. CDR1 and CDR2 from the germline V gene are LNHDA and SQIVND (reference sequence). This CDR3 is CASSTEGQGYGYTF. CDR3 DNA: TGTGCCAGTAGTACGGAGGGACAGGGGTATGGCTACACCTTC.

The rearrangement uses TRBV24-1 and TRBJ1-4; weak D call: TRBD1 (6 bases). The CDR3 spans 15 residues. From germline, CDR1 is KGHDR and CDR2 SFDVKD. Trimming removed 4 bases at V and 8 bases at J, with 16 bases between. The CDR3 is CATSETGAGDEKLFF. In DNA form, the CDR3 reads TGTGCCACCAGTGAAACGGGGGCAGGGGACGAAAAACTGTTTTTT.

The chain joins TRBV11-2 to TRBJ2-3, with TRBD2 matching over 7 bases. CDR3 length equals 15 residues. V was pared by 1 base and J by 3 bases, with 4 bases of the junction left unmatched. Germline V gene data show CDR1 as SGHAT and CDR2 as FQNNGV. The CDR3 reads CASSLAASGTDTQYF. The CDR3 bases are TGTGCCAGCAGCTTAGCTGCTAGCGGTACAGATACGCAGTATTTT.

This chain connects TRBV28 to TRBJ1-4, with D tentatively TRBD1 (6 bases). Trimming cost V 6 bases and J 8 bases, with 13 bases left between them. Germline V gene data show CDR1 as MDHEN and CDR2 as SYDVKM. The CDR3 consists of 13 residues. In DNA, the CDR3 is TGTGCCAGCAGCCAGAGGGGGAGGGAAAAACTGTTTTTT. It is translated as CASSQRGREKLFF.

The chain is built from TRBV5-4 and TRBJ1-3; TRBD1 is a possible D gene (5 bases). V gave up 2 bases and J gave up 0 bases, with 9 bases separating them. This CDR3 contains 15 residues. Germline V gene data show CDR1 as SGHNT and CDR2 as YYREEE (reference sequence). CDR3 DNA: TGTGCCAGCAGCTTCGGGACGGGCTCTGGAAACACCATATATTTT. Protein product: CASSFGTGSGNTIYF. Based on the CDR3 plus reference TRBV5-4 and TRBJ1-3, the full variable domain is ETGVTQSPTHLIKTRGQQVTLRCSSQSGHNTVSWYQQALGQGPQFIFQYYREEENGRGNFPPRFSGLQFPNYSSELNVNALELDDSALYLCASSFGTGSGNTIYFGEGSWLTVV.

The chain is built from TRBV19 and TRBJ1-2; 7 nucleotides match TRBD1. This CDR3 spans 17 amino acids. The J segment lost 4 bases and the V segment lost 6 bases, leaving 17 bases of the junction unmatched. In germline, CDR1 is LNHDA, CDR2 SQIVND (reference sequence). The CDR3 coding sequence is TGTGCCAGTAGCCTATCTTATTTCGGGACAGAGGGCTATGGCTACACCTTC. Translated, it gives CASSLSYFGTEGYGYTF.

The chain is built from TRBV9 and TRBJ2-1, with 7 positions matching TRBD2. Trimming cost V 0 bases and J 4 bases; bases outside gene matches: 4. Germline V gene lookup returns CDR1 SGDLS and CDR2 YYNGEE. This CDR3 is built from 15 residues. For the CDR3, the DNA is TGTGCCAGCAGCGTAGGCCAGCGGGGTTACAATGAGCAGTTCTTC. Amino acid sequence: CASSVGQRGYNEQFF. The full variable domain, completed using reference TRBV9 and TRBJ2-1, is DSGVTQTPKHLITATGQRVTLRCSPRSGDLSVYWYQQSLDQGLQFLIQYYNGEERAKGNILERFSAQQFPDLHSELNLSSLELGDSALYFCASSVGQRGYNEQFFGPGTRLTVL.

The genes are TRBV19 and TRBJ2-7; 8 bases align to TRBD1. CDR3 length: 14 amino acids. The germline CDR1 and CDR2 sequences are LNHDA and SQIVND (reference sequence). After removal of 7 bases from V and 0 bases from J, the junction contained 5 bases not matched to a gene. The CDR3 DNA reads TGTGCCAGTACTCCCGGGACAGGCTCCTACGAGCAGTACTTC. Protein: CASTPGTGSYEQYF.

The chain combines TRBV16 with TRBJ2-7, with a possible D match to TRBD2 (6 bases). Looked up from germline, CDR1 is KGHSY and CDR2 is FQNENV. The CDR3 spans 14 residues. Trimming removed 6 bases from V and 3 bases from J, with 15 bases in between. The DNA of the CDR3 is TGTGCCAGCAGTCTAGAGGCGGGGAGCTACGAGCAGTACTTC. This encodes CASSLEAGSYEQYF.